Detailed here is one T cell receptor (beta chain). The authors' processing: Reference gene primers were amplified, and this amplification served to estimate nucleated cell counts. TCRdb keeps only in-frame clones here, not all; method: immunoSEQ multiplex PCR. V, J and clone size are taken as reported in that table, and D and trimming were inferred from the DNA itself. The sample lists around 18,000 clones, roughly 89% occurring once. This specimen belongs to a study of blood T cell repertoires in COVID-19. V gave up 3 bases and J gave up 5 bases; unmatched junction bases: 4. Germline V gene sequence: CDR1 SGDLS, CDR2 YYNGEE. CDR3 length equals 13 residues.

The TCR comes from a man aged 60 to 75 with active COVID-19. This sequence joins TRBV9 and TRBJ2-7, with 8 bases aligning to TRBD1. Sample: peripheral blood. For the CDR3, the DNA is TGTGCCAGCAGCGCCGGACAGGGCGACGAGCAGTACTTC. It is translated as CASSAGQGDEQYF.